This record looks at one T cell receptor (beta chain) sequence and its context. Antigen specificity is unknown. It is unclear where the CDR3 begins or ends on the DNA, so no DNA is shown, and the CDR3 is as TCRdb lists it. These data come from a study of cytomegalovirus exposure and HLA in healthy donors. General observations from the study: A later analysis by the authors found several of the most significant clusters apparently linked to common viral pathogens.

The germline V gene encodes CDR1 MDHEN and CDR2 SYDVKM. With termini counted, the CDR3 has 16 amino acids. Primers for the PCR totalled 60 Vbeta and 13 Jbeta. Produced via immunoSEQ multiplex PCR; TCRdb's table is partial and in-frame only. This table has around 100,000 clones, roughly four fifths appearing once. Sequences were obtained from PBMCs. This receptor was taken from a man aged 25-45 years in good health and CMV-seropositive. The chain combines TRBV28 with TRBJ2-1; no check of the table's D call, TRBD1, against the DNA was made. This chain's CDR3 is CASSSSQGFLQNEQFF.